These 28 T cell receptor beta chains originate from one sample sequenced in a study of blood T cell repertoires in COVID-19. TCRdb's copy holds only in-frame clones and misses some; the assay was immunoSEQ multiplex PCR. Of 60,000 to 85,000 clones in the sample, around 86% were seen once. Material: peripheral blood. The receptors originated from a woman of 80 years or more with active or convalescent COVID-19.

The J gene is TRBJ1-4, the V gene TRBV28; 9 bases agree with TRBD1. Germline V gene sequence: CDR1 MDHEN, CDR2 SYDVKM. Trimming at V came to 4 bases and at J to 7 bases, leaving 4 bases not matched to a gene. The CDR3 loop spans 14 amino acids. As DNA, the CDR3 is TGTGCCAGCAGTTATACAGGGGGCAGTGAAAAACTGTTTTTT. Protein sequence: CASSYTGGSEKLFF.

The chain recombines TRBV29-1 with TRBJ2-7; 7 positions match TRBD1. The CDR3 sequence is 13 residues long. CDR1 is SQVTM, CDR2 ANQGSEA, per germline. The ends lost 5 bases at V and 0 bases at J; junction bases unmatched: 4. The CDR3 spells CSVSDRASYEQYF. DNA of the CDR3: TGCAGCGTTTCAGACAGGGCCTCCTACGAGCAGTACTTC.

The J gene is TRBJ1-2, the V gene TRBV28, with a tentative D call TRBD1 (5 bases). Germline V gives CDR1 MDHEN, CDR2 SYDVKM. V gave up 5 bases and J gave up 4 bases, with 8 bases separating them. CDR3 length equals 12 residues. This CDR3 reads CASSHDSYGYTF. CDR3 nucleotide sequence: TGTGCCAGCAGTCACGACAGCTATGGCTACACCTTC.

This sequence joins TRBV4-3 and TRBJ1-4; TRBD1 might be the D (5 bases). The CDR3 has 14 residues. Between the trimmed V and J ends, which lost 0 bases and 9 bases, there was a span of 11 bases. In germline, CDR1 is LGHNA, CDR2 YSLEER. CDR3 coding DNA: TGCGCCAGCAGCCAAGAGTGGAGACAGCAAAAACTGTTTTTT. Translating it yields CASSQEWRQQKLFF.

The chain joins TRBV29-1 to TRBJ2-5; 9 bases map to TRBD1. J was trimmed by 1 base and V by 4 bases; bases with no gene match: 4. This CDR3 region has 14 residues. Per germline, CDR1 SQVTM and CDR2 ANQGSEA. The CDR3 here is CSVGRDRVQETQYF. The DNA for the CDR3 is TGCAGCGTTGGAAGGGACAGGGTCCAAGAGACCCAGTACTTC.

This chain joins TRBV10-3 and TRBJ1-2, with D hard to call. The V end lost 0 bases, the J end lost 8 bases, and 13 bases lay between the germline ends. This CDR3 comprises 14 residues. Germline assignment: CDR1 ENHRY and CDR2 SYGVKD. The CDR3 coding sequence is TGTGCCATCAGTGAGTCGACCCGAACGGGAGGCTACACCTTC. It translates to CAISESTRTGGYTF.

V and J are TRBV10-3 and TRBJ1-2, with D perhaps matching TRBD1 (6 bases). Trimming left V 3 bases short and J 3 bases short, with 14 bases between. This CDR3 has 15 amino acids. CDR1 and CDR2 (germline): ENHRY, SYGVKD. The CDR3 DNA follows: TGTGCCATCAGTGATTTAGGGAGGGGGGACTATGGCTACACCTTC. Its protein product is CAISDLGRGDYGYTF.

The gene calls are TRBV9 and TRBJ1-3, with TRBD1 as a possible D gene (6 bases). The CDR3 runs to 14 residues. Trimming left V 3 bases short and J 1 base short, with 8 bases between. CDR1 is SGDLS, CDR2 YYNGEE, per germline. CDR3 in DNA: TGTGCCAGCAGCGAGACAGGTTCTGGAAACACCATATATTTT. The encoded protein is CASSETGSGNTIYF.

The rearrangement joins TRBV6-2 or TRBV6-3 to TRBJ1-2; tentatively, D is TRBD1 (5 bases). The V end lost 4 bases, the J end lost 7 bases, and 13 bases lay between the germline ends. The germline V gene encodes CDR1 MNHEY and CDR2 SVGEGT. This CDR3 is built from 13 residues. CDR3 DNA sequence: TGTGCCAGCAGTTCTCGGAGGGACGGTGGCTACACCTTC. Translating gives CASSSRRDGGYTF.

The rearrangement uses TRBV11-1 and TRBJ1-2, with TRBD1 identical over 8 bases. Germline trimming cut 3 bases from V and 4 bases from J; bases unmatched to any gene: 7. The CDR3 runs 15 residues. Germline V lookup: CDR1 SGHAT, CDR2 FQDESV (reference sequence). CDR3 sequence reads: CASSFRDRTPYGYTF. The CDR3 nucleotides are TGTGCCAGCAGCTTCCGGGACAGGACTCCCTATGGCTACACCTTC.

This clone was observed a few times. The chain is built from TRBV10-2 and TRBJ1-2; 7 positions agree with TRBD1. This CDR3 has 15 residues. Unmatched junction bases numbered 7, after V lost 4 bases and J lost 2 bases. Germline V gives CDR1 WSHSY, CDR2 SAAADI. CDR3 sequence reads: CASSAGTAENYGYTF. In DNA, the CDR3 is TGCGCCAGCAGTGCCGGGACAGCGGAGAACTATGGCTACACCTTC.

This clone was seen just once. The genes are TRBV5-5 and TRBJ1-2; 9 nucleotides match TRBD1. The V and J ends lost 3 bases and 5 bases, in that order; junction bases with no gene match: 14. From germline, CDR1 is SGHKS and CDR2 YYEKEE (reference sequence). CDR3 size: 17 residues. Here the CDR3 reads CASSSPGQGSPPYGYTF. CDR3 in DNA: TGTGCCAGCAGCTCCCCGGGACAGGGTTCCCCTCCGTATGGCTACACCTTC.

The genes are TRBV28 and TRBJ2-2, with D tentatively TRBD1 (5 bases). Between the trimmed V and J ends, which lost 5 bases and 4 bases, there was a span of 14 bases. In germline, CDR1 is MDHEN, CDR2 SYDVKM. The CDR3 has 15 amino acids. DNA for the CDR3: TGTGCCAGCAGTCCCACAGGTGATTCCACCGGGGAGCTGTTTTTT. Translating gives CASSPTGDSTGELFF.

V is TRBV5-1 and J is TRBJ1-6, with a weak D call TRBD1 (6 bases). The CDR3 is 16 residues long. Germline CDR1 is SGHRS and CDR2 is YFSETQ. With 5 bases removed from V and 3 bases from J, the gap between germline ends came to 15 bases. CDR3 in DNA: TGCGCCAGCAGAACCACTACAGGGATCTATAATTCACCCCTCCACTTT. It encodes CASRTTTGIYNSPLHF. Full variable domain (remainder filled in from reference TRBV5-1 and TRBJ1-6): KAGVTQTPRYLIKTRGQQVTLSCSPISGHRSVSWYQQTPGQGLQFLFEYFSETQRNKGNFPGRFSGRQFSNSRSEMNVSTLELGDSALYLCASRTTTGIYNSPLHFGNGTRLTVT.

The CDR3 DNA reads TGTGCCAGTAGTACGCCCCCAGGGAAGCAGTACTTC. Its translation is CASSTPPGKQYF. The chain uses TRBV19 and TRBJ2-7; D might be TRBD1 (5 bases). V was cut by 4 bases and J by 8 bases, with 12 bases left in between. Germline V gene lookup returns CDR1 LNHDA and CDR2 SQIVND (reference sequence). The CDR3 covers 12 residues.

The chain is built from TRBV6-1 and TRBJ1-1; TRBD1 aligns across 8 bases. Germline CDR1 reads MNHNS; CDR2 reads SASEGT. The trim removed 3 bases at V and 10 bases at J, leaving 7 bases unmatched. The CDR3 runs 13 residues. This CDR3 reads CASSEGQAGRAFF. Here the CDR3 DNA reads TGTGCCAGCAGTGAGGGACAGGCTGGGAGAGCTTTCTTT.

The chain links TRBV7-2 to TRBJ2-7, with 8 bases matching TRBD2. This CDR3 spans 12 amino acids. CDR1 is SGHTA, CDR2 FQGNSA, per germline. The V gene end was trimmed by 6 bases and the J gene end by 7 bases; junction bases not matched to a gene: 5. The DNA of the CDR3 is TGTGCCAGCAGTCGGACTAGCAATGAGCAGTACTTC. This gives the protein CASSRTSNEQYF. Together with reference TRBV7-2 and TRBJ2-7, the CDR3 gives the full variable domain: GAGVSQSPSNKVTEKGKDVELRCDPISGHTALYWYRQSLGQGLEFLIYFQGNSAPDKSGLPSDRFSAERTGGSVSTLTIQRTQQEDSAVYLCASSRTSNEQYFGPGTRLTVT.

J is TRBJ2-1 and V is TRBV7-2; 7 bases map to TRBD1. With 2 bases clipped from V and 4 bases from J, the junction kept 8 bases outside the gene matches. This CDR3 comprises 16 residues. CDR1 and CDR2 from the germline V gene are SGHTA and FQGNSA. The CDR3 spells CASSLFARQGYNEQFF. The CDR3 nucleotides read TGTGCCAGCAGCTTATTTGCCAGACAGGGTTACAATGAGCAGTTCTTC.

The rearrangement uses TRBV27 and TRBJ2-3; no firm D call. This CDR3 has 10 amino acids. Germline lookup yields CDR1 MNHEY and CDR2 SMNVEV (reference sequence). Trimming stripped 9 bases from V and 7 bases from J, with 8 bases between. This CDR3 is CARSSNTQYF. CDR3 sequence (DNA): TGTGCCAGGAGCTCTAATACGCAGTATTTT.

The chain employs TRBV5-4 and TRBJ2-5; perhaps TRBD1 as D (6 bases). CDR1 and CDR2 from the germline V gene are SGHNT and YYREEE (reference sequence). V was shortened by 6 bases and J by 5 bases, with 17 bases between the two germline ends. There are 14 residues in the CDR3. This CDR3 reads CASIKRGFDETQYF. Written as DNA, the CDR3 is TGTGCCAGCATCAAGAGGGGGTTCGATGAGACCCAGTACTTC.

The chain couples TRBV19 to TRBJ1-2; D is undetermined. CDR1 is LNHDA, CDR2 SQIVND, per germline (reference sequence). V was shortened by 10 bases and J by 4 bases, with 10 bases between the two germline ends. This CDR3 has 11 amino acids. CDR3 sequence reads: CATRQLYGYTF. The CDR3 nucleotides are TGTGCCACGAGGCAGCTCTATGGCTACACCTTC.

The chain couples TRBV25-1 to TRBJ2-3, with no clear D. The CDR3 is 13 residues long. Trimming left V 5 bases short and J 1 base short, with 7 bases between. Germline-derived CDR1 and CDR2 are MGHDK and SYGVNS. The CDR3 region has the DNA TGTGCCAGCAGTCGACAAGGCACAGATACGCAGTATTTT. Amino acid sequence: CASSRQGTDTQYF.

V gene TRBV13 combines with J gene TRBJ2-3; D remains unclear. The CDR3 consists of 16 residues. V lost 4 bases to trimming and J lost 4 bases, with 18 bases between them. Germline lookup yields CDR1 PRHDT and CDR2 FYEKMQ (reference sequence). CDR3 nucleotide sequence: TGTGCCAGCAGCTCCTCACGAGACTCCAGCGCAGATACGCAGTATTTT. As protein: CASSSSRDSSADTQYF.

V is TRBV14 and J is TRBJ1-1; D remains ambiguous. Trimming took 3 bases from V and 3 from J, leaving 23 bases between them. Germline V CDR1 and CDR2: SGHDN, FVKESK. CDR3 length: 18 residues. CDR3 DNA sequence: TGTGCCAGCAGCCATTGGAAGGGTAGATATTCCGGGGACACTGAAGCTTTCTTT. Its translation is CASSHWKGRYSGDTEAFF.

This rearrangement joins TRBV6-6 to TRBJ2-5, with 10 bases fitting TRBD2. Germline CDR1 reads MNHNY; CDR2 reads SVGAGI (reference sequence). CDR3 length: 16 residues. After removal of 0 bases from V and 2 bases from J, the junction contained 3 bases not matched to a gene. CDR3 amino acids: CASSYSSGGQQETQYF. The CDR3 DNA reads as TGTGCCAGCAGTTACTCTAGCGGGGGGCAACAAGAGACCCAGTACTTC.

This clone appeared a few times. V gene TRBV28 combines with J gene TRBJ2-3; tentatively, D is TRBD1 (5 bases). The CDR3 loop spans 15 amino acids. V was shortened by 3 bases and J by 2 bases, with 12 bases between the two germline ends. Germline-derived CDR1 and CDR2 are MDHEN and SYDVKM. CDR3 in DNA: TGTGCCAGCAGTTTGGACCTAGGGGTCACAGATACGCAGTATTTT. Residues: CASSLDLGVTDTQYF.

The chain couples TRBV29-1 to TRBJ1-1, with a tentative D call TRBD1 (6 bases). Germline lookup yields CDR1 SQVTM and CDR2 ANQGSEA. This CDR3 region has 12 residues. V was trimmed by 6 bases and J by 1 base, leaving 9 bases between them. The CDR3 reads CSVSRGNTEAFF. CDR3 nucleotides: TGCAGCGTGTCCAGGGGGAACACTGAAGCTTTCTTT. Together with reference TRBV29-1 and TRBJ1-1, the CDR3 gives the full variable domain: SAVISQKPSRDICQRGTSLTIQCQVDSQVTMMFWYRQQPGQSLTLIATANQGSEATYESGFVIDKFPISRPNLTFSTLTVSNMSPEDSSIYLCSVSRGNTEAFFGQGTRLTVV.

This clone was counted between two and nine times. V usage is TRBV30 and J usage is TRBJ1-5, with a weak D call TRBD1 (6 bases). Trimming removed 1 base at V and 6 bases at J, with 10 bases between. The CDR3 runs to 13 residues. Germline lookup yields CDR1 GTSNPN and CDR2 SVGIG (reference sequence). In DNA, the CDR3 is TGTGCCTGGAGTGGGGGACACCTTCAGCCCCAGCATTTT. Protein sequence: CAWSGGHLQPQHF.